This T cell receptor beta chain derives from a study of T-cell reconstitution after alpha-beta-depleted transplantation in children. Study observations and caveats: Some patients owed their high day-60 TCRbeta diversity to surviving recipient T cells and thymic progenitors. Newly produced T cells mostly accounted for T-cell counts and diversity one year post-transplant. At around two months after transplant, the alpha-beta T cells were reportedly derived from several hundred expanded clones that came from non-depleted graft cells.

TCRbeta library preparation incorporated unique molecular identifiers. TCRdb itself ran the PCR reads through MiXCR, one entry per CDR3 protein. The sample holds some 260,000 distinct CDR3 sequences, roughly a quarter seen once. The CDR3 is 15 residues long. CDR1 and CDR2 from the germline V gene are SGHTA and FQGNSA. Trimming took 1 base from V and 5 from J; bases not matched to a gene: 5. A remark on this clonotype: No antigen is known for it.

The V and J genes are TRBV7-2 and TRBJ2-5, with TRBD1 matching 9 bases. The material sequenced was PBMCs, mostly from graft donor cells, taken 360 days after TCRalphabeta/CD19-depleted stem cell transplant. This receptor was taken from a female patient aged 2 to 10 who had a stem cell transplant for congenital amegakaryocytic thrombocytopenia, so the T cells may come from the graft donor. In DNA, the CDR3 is TGTGCCAGCAGCTTAGGGACAGGGGTTGAGGAGACCCAGTACTTC. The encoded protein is CASSLGTGVEETQYF.